Presented here are 9 T cell receptor beta chains from one specimen sequenced in a study of blood T cell repertoires in COVID-19. Repertoires were generated with immunoSEQ multiplex PCR, while TCRdb's copy carries only in-frame clones and drops some. The sample carries over 100,000 clones, roughly 87% recorded once. The sequenced sample consisted of peripheral blood. These receptors were taken from a man at least 80 years old with acute or convalescent COVID-19.

The J gene is TRBJ1-4, the V gene TRBV15, with 9 bases lining up with TRBD1. V lost 0 bases, J lost 6 bases, and 5 bases stayed unmatched. This CDR3 spans 16 amino acids. The germline gives CDR1 LNHNV, CDR2 YYDKDF (reference sequence). The CDR3 DNA reads TGTGCCACCAGCAGAGATCTGGACAGGGGCTATGAAAAACTGTTTTTT. Residues: CATSRDLDRGYEKLFF.

The V gene is TRBV11-3, the J gene TRBJ2-2; the D is unclear. This CDR3 comprises 12 residues. V shed 5 bases and J shed 7 bases, with 8 bases lying between them. Germline CDR1 reads SGHNT; CDR2 reads YENEEA. The CDR3 loop is CASSMYNGELFF. In DNA, the CDR3 is TGTGCCAGCAGCATGTATAACGGGGAGCTGTTTTTT.

This chain connects TRBV4-1 to TRBJ1-5; no clear D. Trimming took off 0 bases at V and 5 bases at J, with 5 bases between the two ends. The CDR3 consists of 13 residues. Germline loops: CDR1 MGHRA, CDR2 YSYEKL. This chain's CDR3 is CASSQERDQPQHF. CDR3 sequence (DNA): TGCGCCAGCAGCCAAGAGAGGGATCAGCCCCAGCATTTT.

The V gene is TRBV29-1, the J gene TRBJ2-1; 9 bases fit TRBD2. CDR3 length equals 14 residues. In germline, CDR1 is SQVTM, CDR2 ANQGSEA. The trim removed 3 bases at V and 6 bases at J, leaving 6 bases unmatched. The CDR3 loop reads CSVEGGRAINEQFF. In DNA, the CDR3 is TGCAGCGTTGAGGGCGGGAGGGCCATCAATGAGCAGTTCTTC.

The rearrangement joins TRBV5-1 to TRBJ2-2; possible D gene TRBD2, 5 bases. This CDR3 has 14 amino acids. Germline lookup yields CDR1 SGHRS and CDR2 YFSETQ. V gave up 2 bases and J gave up 7 bases, with 12 bases separating them. Written as DNA, the CDR3 is TGCGCCAGCAGCTTTATTACGGGGAACGGGGAGCTGTTTTTT. It encodes CASSFITGNGELFF.

V is TRBV7-9 and J is TRBJ1-6; D is ambiguous. CDR1 SEHNR and CDR2 FQNEAQ come from the germline V gene (reference sequence). Trimming took off 4 bases at V and 1 base at J, with 8 bases between the two ends. This CDR3 is built from 15 residues. CDR3 sequence (DNA): TGTGCCAGCAGCTCCCCCCTTTCCTATAATTCACCCCTCCACTTT. Translating gives CASSSPLSYNSPLHF.

The rearrangement uses TRBV3-1 (or the pseudogene TRBV3-2) and TRBJ2-1; tentatively, D is TRBD1 (6 bases). Germline values: CDR1 LGHDT, CDR2 YNNKEL (reference sequence). CDR3 length equals 18 residues. The V end lost 0 bases, the J end lost 6 bases, and 21 bases lay between the germline ends. The CDR3, as DNA: TGTGCCAGCAGCCAAGAGAGATTCAGTCTGAGGGGGTTCAATGAGCAGTTCTTC. Translated, it gives CASSQERFSLRGFNEQFF.

There are a few counts of this clone. The chain has TRBV7-9 and TRBJ1-1; TRBD1 is a possible D gene (6 bases). The germline V and J ends were trimmed by 5 bases and 4 bases, with 11 bases remaining between them. This CDR3 is 13 amino acids long. In germline, CDR1 is SEHNR, CDR2 FQNEAQ (reference sequence). The CDR3 sequence: CASSRGGATEAFF. The CDR3 nucleotides read TGTGCCAGCAGCCGGGGGGGCGCCACTGAAGCTTTCTTT.

V gene TRBV7-2 combines with J gene TRBJ1-5; D gene unclear. Trimming left V 2 bases short and J 4 bases short, with 15 bases between. The CDR3 runs to 16 residues. Germline V gene lookup returns CDR1 SGHTA and CDR2 FQGNSA. The DNA of the CDR3 is TGTGCCAGCAGCTTATTCGGAGTTGGAGCAAATCAGCCCCAGCATTTT. Amino acids: CASSLFGVGANQPQHF. Full variable domain (missing parts from reference TRBV7-2 and TRBJ1-5): GAGVSQSPSNKVTEKGKDVELRCDPISGHTALYWYRQSLGQGLEFLIYFQGNSAPDKSGLPSDRFSAERTGGSVSTLTIQRTQQEDSAVYLCASSLFGVGANQPQHFGDGTRLSIL.